This T cell receptor (beta chain) was observed in a study of blood T cells in healthy people across ages. Study-wide context: Template-switching capture recovered about one barcoded beta molecule per two T cells.

For this clonotype: Antigen specificity is unknown.

The germline V gene encodes CDR1 MGHDK and CDR2 SYGVNS. V lost 4 bases and J 10 bases, leaving 11 bases between the germline ends. The CDR3 spans 13 residues. Alongside a J-beta primer mix, a sample-barcoded 5' primer served in a second PCR lasting roughly 7 to 12 cycles. Through a template-switch adaptor with 12 random nucleotides, each cDNA molecule received a tag. Each CDR3 protein gets one entry after TCRdb re-called the 5' RACE reads with MiXCR. The table records about 1 million distinct CDR3 sequences, 40% to 50% of them present only once. General study findings and limits: Roughly linear declines in TCR beta diversity per million T cells occurred with age. Unsorted PBMC material precluded a definitive naive versus antigen-experienced comparison.

The TCR sequence derives from an older woman in good health. Sequencing was performed on blood. The chain carries TRBV25-1 and TRBJ1-6; D remains unclear. CDR3 nucleotides: TGTGCCAGCAGTGGGATAGTACGGTCACCCCTCCACTTT. This sequence encodes CASSGIVRSPLHF.